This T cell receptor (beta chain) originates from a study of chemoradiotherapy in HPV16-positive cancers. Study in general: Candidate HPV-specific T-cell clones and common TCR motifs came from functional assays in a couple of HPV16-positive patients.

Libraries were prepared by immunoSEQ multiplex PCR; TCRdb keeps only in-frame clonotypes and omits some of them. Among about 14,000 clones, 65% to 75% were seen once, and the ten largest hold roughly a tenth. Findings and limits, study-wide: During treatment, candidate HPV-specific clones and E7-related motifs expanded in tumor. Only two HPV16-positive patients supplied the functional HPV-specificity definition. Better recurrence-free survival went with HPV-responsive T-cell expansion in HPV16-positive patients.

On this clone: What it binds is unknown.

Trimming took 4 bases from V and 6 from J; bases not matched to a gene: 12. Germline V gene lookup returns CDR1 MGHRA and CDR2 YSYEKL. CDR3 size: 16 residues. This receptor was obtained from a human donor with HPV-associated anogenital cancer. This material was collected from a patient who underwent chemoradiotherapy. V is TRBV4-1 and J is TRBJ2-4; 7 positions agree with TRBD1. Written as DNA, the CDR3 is TGCGCCAGCAGCCTAGACAGGGCCCCAGGTACAAACATTCAGTACTTC. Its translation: CASSLDRAPGTNIQYF.